This passage covers 6 T cell receptor beta chains from one sample sequenced in a study of CD8+CD57+ T cells in acquired aplastic anemia. According to the study, genomic DNA was the template for TCR beta VDJ and CDR3 profiling. TCRdb recomputed calls from the reads with MiXCR, one row per CDR3 protein. Among 150,000 to 200,000 distinct CDR3 sequences listed, approximately 48% were seen once. In patients chosen for sequencing, flow cytometry had shown CD8+CD57+ cell expansion. What was sequenced was sorted CD4+, CD8+, or CD8+CD57+ T cells (not recorded which) from PBMCs. The receptors come from a human donor with aplastic anemia.

CDR3 residues: CASSDWGMNTEAFF. The DNA for the CDR3 is TGCGCCAGCAGTGATTGGGGAATGAACACTGAAGCTTTCTTT. The J gene is TRBJ1-1, the V gene TRBV10-1; D is unresolved. Trimming removed 3 bases from V and 0 bases from J, with 8 bases in between. The CDR3 loop spans 14 amino acids. CDR1 is WNHNN, CDR2 SYGVQD, per germline (reference sequence).

The chain combines TRBV24-1 with TRBJ2-1; D not resolved. The length of the CDR3 is 12 residues. Germline V gene data show CDR1 as KGHDR and CDR2 as SFDVKD. V was trimmed by 4 bases and J by 6 bases, leaving 6 bases between them. Written as DNA, the CDR3 is TGTGCCACCAGTGACGCAACCAATGAGCAGTTCTTC. It encodes CATSDATNEQFF.

This clonotype came up once. The V and J genes are TRBV19 and TRBJ2-7, with D uncertain. Per germline, CDR1 LNHDA and CDR2 SQIVND (reference sequence). The V end lost 2 bases, the J end lost 1 base, and 9 bases lay between the germline ends. The CDR3 consists of 14 residues. The CDR3 DNA sequence: TGTGCCAGTAGTATAAGCGCCAGTTCCTACGAGCAGTACTTC. Translated, it gives CASSISASSYEQYF. The variable domain in full, completed from reference TRBV19 and TRBJ2-7, reads DGGITQSPKYLFRKEGQNVTLSCEQNLNHDAMYWYRQDPGQGLRLIYYSQIVNDFQKGDIAEGYSVSREKKESFPLTVTSAQKNPTAFYLCASSISASSYEQYFGPGTRLTVT.

CDR3 coding DNA: TGTGCCAGCAGCAAAGGGGGGAGCGGGTCTAATGAAAAACTGTTTTTT. Residues: CASSKGGSGSNEKLFF. The J gene is TRBJ1-4, the V gene TRBV4-2; maybe TRBD1 (6 bases). The CDR3 totals 16 residues. CDR1 is LGHNA and CDR2 is YNFKEQ in the germline V gene. V lost 5 bases, J lost 3 bases, and 16 bases lay in between.

This clonotype occurred many times. The chain is built from TRBV24-1 and TRBJ1-5; 9 bases are shared with TRBD1. The CDR3 consists of 14 residues. Trimming cost V 7 bases and J 5 bases; bases outside gene matches: 5. Germline assignment: CDR1 KGHDR and CDR2 SFDVKD. The CDR3 reads CATRDRGIDQPQHF. The CDR3 nucleotides are TGTGCCACCAGAGACAGGGGGATTGATCAGCCCCAGCATTTT.

Concerning this clonotype itself: A much bigger clone sits one base away, suggesting this may be a read error. This chain links TRBV11-1 with TRBJ2-1, with 11 nucleotides matching TRBD2. Trimming cost V 2 bases and J 6 bases; bases outside gene matches: 9. CDR3 length equals 17 residues. Germline lookup yields CDR1 SGHAT and CDR2 FQDESV (reference sequence). Here the CDR3 reads CASSLSPPLAGGNEQFF. The CDR3, as DNA: TGTGCCAGCAGCTTAAGCCCCCCCCTAGCGGGAGGCAATGAGCAGTTCTTC.